This TCR beta chain was recovered during a study of identical twins. Whole-study findings and limits: Within cord blood, abundant beta clonotypes carried fewer insertions, but memory repertoires showed no such trend. Its conclusions, products of cross-sectional statistical analysis, did not come from following the same donors.

This clonotype was seen repeatedly, ten times or more. Its target is not known. One entry per CDR3 protein, called by TCRdb with MiXCR from the 5' RACE reads. The table includes about 240,000 distinct CDR3 sequences, over 9.5% detected once. From germline, CDR1 is SGHNT and CDR2 YYREEE (reference sequence). The V and J ends lost 0 bases and 4 bases respectively, with 10 bases between them. The CDR3 runs to 15 residues. The sequence was collected from a man in his fifties or sixties in good health. The V gene is TRBV5-4, the J gene TRBJ2-2, with a weak D call TRBD1 (6 bases). The sequenced material came from memory T cells sorted from blood. CDR3 nucleotides: TGTGCCAGCAGCTTGGCCGGCAGGGGCACCGGGGAGCTGTTTTTT. Its protein product is CASSLAGRGTGELFF.